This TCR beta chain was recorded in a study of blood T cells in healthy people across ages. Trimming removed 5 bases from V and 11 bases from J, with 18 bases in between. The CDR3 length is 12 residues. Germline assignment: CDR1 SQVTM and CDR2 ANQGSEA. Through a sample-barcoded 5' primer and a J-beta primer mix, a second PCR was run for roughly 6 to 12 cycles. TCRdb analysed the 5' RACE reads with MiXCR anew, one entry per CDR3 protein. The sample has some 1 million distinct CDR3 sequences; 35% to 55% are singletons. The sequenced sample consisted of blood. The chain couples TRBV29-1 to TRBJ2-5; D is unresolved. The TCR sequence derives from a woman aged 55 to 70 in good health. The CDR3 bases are TGCAGCGTTCTGCCCCAGTTCAATGAGCAGTACTTC. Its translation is CSVLPQFNEQYF.